The 28 T cell receptor beta chains reported below all come from one sample, sequenced in a study of T cells after posttransplantation cyclophosphamide. Profiled with immunoSEQ multiplex PCR; TCRdb holds only in-frame clones, not every one. The sample shows some 40,000 clones, none of them appearing just once. Specimen: PBMCs. The receptors originated from a man aged 35-49 years in good health, CMV-negative, and a related stem cell transplant donor.

This clone was detected ten times or more. The J gene is TRBJ2-7, the V gene TRBV15, with 12 bases fitting TRBD2. Germline CDR1 and CDR2: LNHNV and YYDKDF (reference sequence). The CDR3 is made up of 17 amino acids. J lost 0 bases, V lost 2 bases, and 5 bases had no gene match. The CDR3 DNA is TGTGCCACCAGCAGAAGACTAGCGGGGGCGTACTCCTACGAGCAGTACTTC. Protein sequence: CATSRRLAGAYSYEQYF.

This clone occurred many times. The genes are TRBV5-1 and TRBJ1-2; 8 bases align to TRBD1. Germline CDR1 reads SGHRS; CDR2 reads YFSETQ. J lost 10 bases, V lost 5 bases, and 10 bases had no gene match. There are 13 residues in the CDR3. DNA for the CDR3: TGCGCCAGCAGTCCCGGGACAGGACGGGACTACACCTTC. It translates to CASSPGTGRDYTF.

This clone was counted many times. The rearrangement joins TRBV19 to TRBJ2-1, with D possibly being TRBD1 (6 bases). Germline lookup yields CDR1 LNHDA and CDR2 SQIVND (reference sequence). The CDR3 runs to 16 residues. Trimming took off 4 bases at V and 4 bases at J, with 17 bases between the two ends. In DNA, the CDR3 is TGTGCCAGTAGTAACCTACAGGGTAGGGTATACAATGAGCAGTTCTTC. Encoded protein: CASSNLQGRVYNEQFF.

At least ten counts were recorded for this clone. The chain carries TRBV19 and TRBJ2-1; TRBD2 agrees at 11 bases. Germline-derived CDR1 and CDR2 are LNHDA and SQIVND (reference sequence). This CDR3 has 15 amino acids. J lost 4 bases, V lost 7 bases, and 6 bases had no gene match. The DNA for the CDR3 is TGTGCCAGTACCTATACTAGCGGGGGTTACAATGAGCAGTTCTTC. This encodes CASTYTSGGYNEQFF.

This clone was picked up many times. The chain links TRBV27 to TRBJ2-1, with TRBD2 matching 9 bases. With 8 bases clipped from V and 0 bases from J, the junction kept 8 bases outside the gene matches. Germline CDR1 MNHEY, CDR2 SMNVEV (reference sequence). The CDR3 loop spans 16 amino acids. For the CDR3, the DNA is TGTGCCAGCCTCCCTAGCGGGGTGCACTCCTACAATGAGCAGTTCTTC. The encoded protein is CASLPSGVHSYNEQFF.

This clone was picked up many times. The chain combines TRBV27 with TRBJ1-2; 9 bases are a match to TRBD1. Per germline, CDR1 MNHEY and CDR2 SMNVEV (reference sequence). CDR3 length equals 14 residues. V was pared by 3 bases and J by 4 bases, with 3 bases of the junction left unmatched. CDR3 nucleotide sequence: TGTGCCAGCAGTTTTGACAGGGGGACCTATGGCTACACCTTC. It is translated as CASSFDRGTYGYTF.

There are many counts of this clone. The chain carries TRBV6-4 and TRBJ1-1, with 7 bases lining up with TRBD1. The CDR3 is 15 residues long. CDR1 and CDR2 (germline): MRHNA, SNTAGT. The ends lost 5 bases at V and 12 bases at J; junction bases unmatched: 18. In nucleotides, the CDR3 is TGTGCCAGCAGTCAACCTGACAGGGACGCAACGAGGACTTTCTTT. Translating it yields CASSQPDRDATRTFF.

At least ten counts were recorded for this clone. The chain links TRBV18 to TRBJ2-1; 8 bases are shared with TRBD2. This CDR3 spans 12 amino acids. Trimming at V came to 6 bases and at J to 6 bases, leaving 1 base not matched to a gene. Germline loops: CDR1 KGHSH, CDR2 LQKENI. The chain's CDR3 is CASSGTSNEQFF. The CDR3 DNA is TGTGCCAGCTCTGGGACTAGCAATGAGCAGTTCTTC.

The rearrangement joins TRBV29-1 to TRBJ1-2; TRBD1 agrees at 7 bases. V trimming: 2 bases; J trimming: 6 bases; junction bases outside the gene matches: 6. The CDR3 has 13 amino acids. Germline V lookup: CDR1 SQVTM, CDR2 ANQGSEA. This CDR3 is CSVERDSVNGYTF. In nucleotides, the CDR3 is TGCAGCGTTGAAAGGGACAGTGTCAATGGCTACACCTTC.

Ten or more counts support this clone. This chain links TRBV5-3 with TRBJ2-7; TRBD1 matches at 10 bases. TRBV5-3 is assigned to the ORF class and has an uncertain function. The trim removed 5 bases at V and 1 base at J, leaving 9 bases unmatched. The CDR3 has 16 residues. DNA for the CDR3: TGTGCCAGAAGGAAGAAGCCGGGACAGGGGTCCTACGAGCAGTACTTC. Amino acid sequence: CARRKKPGQGSYEQYF.

This clone was observed a handful of times. The sample holds other DNA sequences that translate to the same CDR3. V gene TRBV7-3 combines with J gene TRBJ2-1, with 7 bases that match TRBD2. Germline CDR1 and CDR2: SGHTA and FQGTGA. V was clipped by 1 base and J by 0 bases; unmatched bases: 0. There are 15 residues in the CDR3. Here the CDR3 DNA reads TGTGCCAGCAGCTTAAGCGGGGGCTCCTACAATGAGCAGTTCTTC. As protein: CASSLSGGSYNEQFF.

The chain joins TRBV6-4 to TRBJ2-1; TRBD2 matches 9 bases. With 1 base clipped from V and 5 bases from J, the junction kept 6 bases outside the gene matches. The CDR3 has 16 amino acids. Looked up from germline, CDR1 is MRHNA and CDR2 is SNTAGT. The CDR3, as DNA: TGTGCCAGCAGTGACTTTAGTAGCGGGAGAAACAATGAGCAGTTCTTC. It translates to CASSDFSSGRNNEQFF.

This clone came up many times. The rearrangement joins TRBV5-1 to TRBJ2-7; possible D gene TRBD1, 6 bases. CDR3 length equals 11 residues. Trimming removed 3 bases from V and 7 bases from J, with 8 bases in between. Germline V gene data show CDR1 as SGHRS and CDR2 as YFSETQ. The CDR3 reads CASSSGQEQYF. The CDR3 region has the DNA TGCGCCAGCAGCTCTGGACAGGAGCAGTACTTC.

This chain links TRBV7-9 with TRBJ2-1; TRBD2 might be the D (7 bases). Germline V gene lookup returns CDR1 SEHNR and CDR2 FQNEAQ (reference sequence). Trimming stripped 5 bases from V and 2 bases from J, with 13 bases between. The length of the CDR3 is 15 residues. This chain's CDR3 is CASSLGGGTYNEQFF. The CDR3 nucleotides read TGTGCCAGCAGCCTAGGGGGGGGAACCTACAATGAGCAGTTCTTC.

CDR3 nucleotides: TGTGCCAGCAGTTTTCGATATGGCGGCAGCTACGAGCAGTACGTC. Protein sequence: CASSFRYGGSYEQYV. The V and J genes are TRBV28 and TRBJ2-7; D is ambiguous. The CDR3 spans 15 residues. Trimming stripped 3 bases from V and 3 bases from J, with 15 bases between. Germline values: CDR1 MDHEN, CDR2 SYDVKM.

This clone was seen ten or more times. The V and J genes are TRBV9 and TRBJ1-6, with 8 positions matching TRBD1. CDR1 SGDLS and CDR2 YYNGEE come from the germline V gene. This CDR3 has 15 amino acids. V dropped 4 bases and J dropped 9; count of bases not matched to a gene: 9. The CDR3 reads CASSSEARGRSPLHF. Written as DNA, the CDR3 is TGTGCCAGCAGCTCAGAGGCCAGGGGGCGTTCACCCCTCCACTTT. The variable domain in full, with the rest retrieved from reference TRBV9 and TRBJ1-6, is DSGVTQTPKHLITATGQRVTLRCSPRSGDLSVYWYQQSLDQGLQFLIQYYNGEERAKGNILERFSAQQFPDLHSELNLSSLELGDSALYFCASSSEARGRSPLHFGNGTRLTVT.

This clone was recorded many times. V is TRBV10-3 and J is TRBJ1-5; unclear D gene. Between the trimmed V and J ends, which lost 0 bases and 2 bases, there was a span of 11 bases. The CDR3 is made up of 16 amino acids. Germline CDR1 is ENHRY and CDR2 is SYGVKD. CDR3 in amino acids: CAISESRREGNQPQHF. The CDR3 nucleotides are TGTGCCATCAGTGAGTCTCGTAGGGAGGGCAATCAGCCCCAGCATTTT.

CDR3 bases: TGTGCCAGCAGCTTAGTCGGGAGGGAAGGGGAAGAGACCCAGTACTTC. Translation: CASSLVGREGEETQYF. The chain is built from TRBV11-3 and TRBJ2-5; 8 bases fit TRBD2. CDR1 SGHNT and CDR2 YENEEA come from the germline V gene. V shed 1 base, J shed 3 bases, and the junction held 7 bases outside the gene matches. The length of the CDR3 is 16 residues. The whole variable domain, filled in from reference TRBV11-3 and TRBJ2-5, reads EAGVVQSPRYKIIEKKQPVAFWCNPISGHNTLYWYLQNLGQGPELLIRYENEEAVDDSQLPKDRFSAERLKGVDSTLKIQPAELGDSAVYLCASSLVGREGEETQYFGPGTRLLVL.

The table lists this clone with a few counts. The chain has TRBV7-9 and TRBJ2-1; TRBD1 might be the D (6 bases). The CDR3 covers 14 residues. Germline V CDR1 and CDR2: SEHNR, FQNEAQ (reference sequence). V was clipped by 5 bases and J by 2 bases, with 10 bases between them. Here the CDR3 reads CASSPGQPYNEQFF. DNA of the CDR3: TGTGCCAGCAGCCCTGGACAGCCCTACAATGAGCAGTTCTTC.

This clone is labeled as medium-sized. The chain uses TRBV2 and TRBJ2-7; TRBD2 matches 7 bases. With V trimmed by 3 bases and J by 3 bases, 8 bases remained unmatched. In germline, CDR1 is SNHLY, CDR2 FYNNEI. The CDR3 is made up of 15 amino acids. In DNA, the CDR3 is TGTGCCAGCAGTGAGACGCGTTCGGGGGGCTACGAGCAGTACTTC. Protein product: CASSETRSGGYEQYF. Drawing the rest from reference TRBV2 and TRBJ2-7, the complete variable domain is EPEVTQTPSHQVTQMGQEVILRCVPISNHLYFYWYRQILGQKVEFLVSFYNNEISEKSEIFDDQFSVERPDGSNFTLKIRSTKLEDSAMYFCASSETRSGGYEQYFGPGTRLTVT.

This clone was recorded at least ten times. The J gene is TRBJ2-7, the V gene TRBV10-2; 8 nucleotides align to TRBD1. The CDR3 consists of 16 residues. Germline trimming cut 8 bases from V and 3 bases from J; bases unmatched to any gene: 15. Germline lookup yields CDR1 WSHSY and CDR2 SAAADI. The CDR3, as DNA: TGCGCCAGCCTAACCTCCAACAGGGGGTTCATCTACGAGCAGTACTTC. This translates into CASLTSNRGFIYEQYF.

V usage is TRBV18 and J usage is TRBJ2-1; weak D call: TRBD1 (5 bases). The CDR3 spans 14 residues. Trimming cost V 5 bases and J 5 bases, with 13 bases left between them. CDR1 is KGHSH and CDR2 is LQKENI in the germline V gene. This chain's CDR3 is CASSEQLTDNEQFF. The CDR3 nucleotides are TGTGCCAGCTCAGAACAGTTGACAGACAATGAGCAGTTCTTC. Full variable domain (missing parts from reference TRBV18 and TRBJ2-1): NAGVMQNPRHLVRRRGQEARLRCSPMKGHSHVYWYRQLPEEGLKFMVYLQKENIIDESGMPKERFSAEFPKEGPSILRIQQVVRGDSAAYFCASSEQLTDNEQFFGPGTRLTVL.

This clone appeared many times. For the CDR3, the DNA is TGTGCCAGCAGAACTAGCGGGGGGAGTGAGCAGTTCTTC. It is translated as CASRTSGGSEQFF. The chain has TRBV6-5 and TRBJ2-1; 12 nucleotides align to TRBD2. The CDR3 consists of 13 residues. CDR1 and CDR2 (germline): MNHEY, SVGAGI. Germline trimming cut 6 bases from V and 9 bases from J; bases unmatched to any gene: 3.

This clone was seen at least ten times. The chain is built from TRBV5-1 and TRBJ2-1, with 7 nucleotides matching TRBD1. The CDR3 length is 12 residues. V shed 5 bases, J shed 8 bases, and the junction held 4 bases outside the gene matches. Germline V gene sequence: CDR1 SGHRS, CDR2 YFSETQ. The CDR3 DNA follows: TGCGCCAGCAGTTTGCAGGGGGATGAGCAGTTCTTC. Amino acids: CASSLQGDEQFF.

At least ten counts were recorded for this clone. CDR3 sequence reads: CASSMVQGGQPQHF. For the CDR3, the DNA is TGTGCCAGTAGTATGGTGCAGGGGGGTCAGCCCCAGCATTTT. The chain carries TRBV19 and TRBJ1-5; 7 bases line up with TRBD1. Germline V gene sequence: CDR1 LNHDA, CDR2 SQIVND (reference sequence). J was trimmed by 6 bases and V by 3 bases; bases with no gene match: 5. This CDR3 comprises 14 residues.

There are many counts of this clone. The V and J genes are TRBV19 and TRBJ2-2; 13 bases map to TRBD2. J was trimmed by 0 bases and V by 6 bases; bases with no gene match: 10. The CDR3 sequence is 19 residues long. Germline CDR1 is LNHDA and CDR2 is SQIVND (reference sequence). The CDR3 loop is CASSRGLAGDRPNTGELFF. The CDR3 bases are TGTGCCAGTAGCAGAGGACTAGCGGGAGACCGTCCGAACACCGGGGAGCTGTTTTTT.

The J gene is TRBJ2-5, the V gene TRBV7-2; TRBD1 aligns across 9 bases. Germline V CDR1 and CDR2: SGHTA, FQGNSA. V shed 0 bases, J shed 2 bases, and the junction held 1 base outside the gene matches. The CDR3 runs 15 residues. As DNA, the CDR3 is TGTGCCAGCAGCTTAGCCGGGACAGGGCAAGAGACCCAGTACTTC. This encodes CASSLAGTGQETQYF.

This sequence joins TRBV9 and TRBJ1-3; 7 bases match TRBD1. Looked up from germline, CDR1 is SGDLS and CDR2 is YYNGEE. V shed 1 base and J 0 bases; nucleotides not matched to a gene: 4. This CDR3 comprises 16 residues. The CDR3: CASSVTGANSGNTIYF. Written as DNA, the CDR3 is TGTGCCAGCAGCGTAACAGGGGCAAACTCTGGAAACACCATATATTTT.